These 8 T cell receptor beta chains originate from one sample sequenced in a study of response to subunit inactivated influenza vaccine. TCRdb re-analysed the RT-PCR reads in MiXCR, keeping a single row per CDR3 protein. This table holds 500,000 to 600,000 distinct CDR3 sequences, 7.6% found once. Source: PBMCs from blood, taken roughly 24 months after vaccination. Receptors originate from a man aged 45 to 75 who received an inactivated influenza vaccine.

This sequence joins TRBV24-1 and TRBJ2-3, with 7 bases matching TRBD1. This CDR3 contains 16 residues. Germline lookup yields CDR1 KGHDR and CDR2 SFDVKD. The V and J ends lost 0 bases and 5 bases, in that order; junction bases with no gene match: 7. Here the CDR3 reads CATSDLLRGQGDTQYF. The DNA of the CDR3 is TGTGCCACCAGTGATTTGCTGAGGGGGCAGGGAGATACGCAGTATTTT.

This clonotype was counted a few times. The chain couples TRBV10-3 to TRBJ2-7, with 7 bases matching TRBD1. This CDR3 spans 12 amino acids. The trim removed 6 bases at V and 5 bases at J, leaving 4 bases unmatched. CDR1 is ENHRY, CDR2 SYGVKD, per germline. The chain's CDR3 is CAIRDRSHEQYF. The CDR3 DNA is TGTGCCATCAGGGACAGGTCCCACGAGCAGTACTTC.

This clonotype was counted only a few times. This sequence joins TRBV19 and TRBJ2-1; 7 positions agree with TRBD1. The CDR3 consists of 15 residues. In germline, CDR1 is LNHDA, CDR2 SQIVND (reference sequence). V shed 9 bases, J shed 5 bases, and the junction held 13 bases outside the gene matches. The CDR3 DNA follows: TGTGCCAGGCCACTAGGACAGGTTCAAAACAATGAGCAGTTCTTC. Translated: CARPLGQVQNNEQFF.

The CDR3 sequence is CASSLWDRGETQYF. The CDR3, as DNA: TGTGCCAGCTCACTTTGGGATCGTGGGGAGACCCAGTACTTC. This chain uses TRBV18 with TRBJ2-5; no reliable D call. The CDR3 runs 14 residues. Germline CDR1 reads KGHSH; CDR2 reads LQKENI. The germline V and J ends were trimmed by 4 bases and 5 bases, with 14 bases remaining between them.

The table lists this clonotype with many counts. The chain couples TRBV7-6 to TRBJ1-4; D gene unclear. Germline V gene lookup returns CDR1 SGHVS and CDR2 FNYEAQ. The V and J ends lost 5 bases and 8 bases respectively, with 12 bases between them. The CDR3 runs to 13 residues. The CDR3 is CASSPSEIEKLFF. The CDR3 DNA is TGTGCCAGCAGCCCCTCGGAGATCGAAAAACTGTTTTTT.

The V and J genes are TRBV11-3 and TRBJ2-2; D is ambiguous. V lost 4 bases, J lost 3 bases, and 15 bases lay in between. CDR3 length: 16 residues. Germline V gene data show CDR1 as SGHNT and CDR2 as YENEEA. CDR3 residues: CASSSILDQYTGELFF. The CDR3, as DNA: TGTGCCAGCAGCTCGATTCTAGACCAGTACACCGGGGAGCTGTTTTTT.

This clonotype has ten or more counts. The chain has TRBV2 and TRBJ1-5; 9 bases are a match to TRBD1. This CDR3 region has 14 residues. The germline V gene encodes CDR1 SNHLY and CDR2 FYNNEI. Trimming took 8 bases from V and 5 from J; bases not matched to a gene: 7. The CDR3 reads CASGPGQGDQPQHF. CDR3 sequence (DNA): TGTGCCAGCGGGCCGGGACAGGGTGATCAGCCCCAGCATTTT.

In its sample, this clonotype was seen many times. This chain connects TRBV20-1 to TRBJ2-3, with 7 positions matching TRBD2. J lost 0 bases, V lost 5 bases, and 8 bases had no gene match. Looked up from germline, CDR1 is DFQATT and CDR2 is SNEGSKA (reference sequence). The CDR3 spans 15 residues. The CDR3 protein is CSAGSSRGSTDTQYF. CDR3 DNA: TGCAGTGCTGGGTCCTCGCGGGGGAGCACAGATACGCAGTATTTT.